This TCR beta chain was sequenced for a study of blood T cell repertoires in COVID-19. Sequenced by immunoSEQ multiplex PCR; TCRdb stores in-frame clones only, minus some. The table lists around 260,000 clones, 90% of them singletons. Germline lookup yields CDR1 MDHEN and CDR2 SYDVKM. V dropped 6 bases and J dropped 9 bases, with 15 bases sitting between them. This CDR3 has 14 residues. The origin of this receptor is a woman in her 30s who had recovered from COVID-19. The chain recombines TRBV28 with TRBJ1-6; weak D call: TRBD1 (6 bases). Sequencing was performed on PBMCs or T cells enriched from blood (not recorded which). CDR3 loop: CASRPQGLGSPLHF. In DNA form, the CDR3 reads TGTGCCAGCAGACCACAGGGTCTTGGTTCACCCCTCCACTTT.